The 9 T cell receptor beta chains in this list originate from one sample, sequenced in a study of T cells in Graves' hyperthyroidism and ophthalmopathy. Amplification of TCR beta CDR3 regions used RNA as the template. When the TCR CDR3 underwent first-round RT-PCR, the HTBI primer set was used. TCRdb reprocessed the multiplex PCR reads via MiXCR and lists one record per CDR3 protein. The sample consists of some 490,000 distinct CDR3 sequences, 22% of them appearing once. Sequences were obtained from blood. These receptors were obtained from a woman between 70 and 85 years old with Graves' ophthalmopathy.

This clonotype turned up a few times. The chain uses TRBV7-3 and TRBJ2-3; D assignment may be TRBD1 or TRBD2 (5 bases each). The CDR3 is made up of 17 amino acids. The germline CDR1 and CDR2 sequences are SGHTA and FQGTGA. V lost 5 bases and J 0 bases, leaving 18 bases between the germline ends. The CDR3, as DNA: TGTGCCAGCAGCCGTGGACTCCGGGGCGGAAGCACAGATACGCAGTATTTT. It specifies CASSRGLRGGSTDTQYF.

This clonotype showed up just a few times. A read error may be the cause here, since a much bigger clone is one base away. The chain uses TRBV12-3 or TRBV12-4 and TRBJ2-1, with 8 bases fitting TRBD2. This CDR3 has 16 residues. The CDR3 nucleotides are TGTGCCAGCAGTTCCCGGGGGGGCATATCCTACAATGGGCAGTTCTTC. Its translation is CASSSRGGISYNGQFF.

The CDR3 DNA reads as TGTGCCAGCAGCTCGGGACTAGGGACCGGGGAGCTGTTTTTT. As protein: CASSSGLGTGELFF. The rearrangement links TRBV7-3 to TRBJ2-2; 8 positions agree with TRBD2. V was clipped by 4 bases and J by 5 bases; unmatched bases: 3. Germline V gene lookup returns CDR1 SGHTA and CDR2 FQGTGA. CDR3 length: 14 amino acids.

The rearrangement uses TRBV19 and TRBJ2-1, with D maybe TRBD2 (6 bases). The CDR3 is 13 residues long. Trimming took off 1 base at V and 8 bases at J, with 9 bases between the two ends. Germline values: CDR1 LNHDA, CDR2 SQIVND (reference sequence). The CDR3 spells CASSIGRVYEQFF. In nucleotides, the CDR3 is TGTGCCAGTAGTATAGGGAGGGTCTATGAGCAGTTCTTC.

This clonotype has at least ten counts. The chain links TRBV2 to TRBJ1-2; 10 nucleotides match TRBD1. This CDR3 has 14 amino acids. CDR1 and CDR2 (germline): SNHLY, FYNNEI. Germline trimming cut 5 bases from V and 6 bases from J; bases unmatched to any gene: 6. The CDR3 sequence: CASSQTGGVDGYTF. Written as DNA, the CDR3 is TGTGCCAGCAGTCAGACAGGGGGCGTAGATGGCTACACCTTC.

At least ten counts were recorded for this clonotype. The chain joins TRBV7-3 to TRBJ2-5; tentatively, D is TRBD1 (5 bases). CDR3 length: 15 amino acids. Trimming took 2 bases from V and 4 from J, leaving 14 bases between them. Germline values: CDR1 SGHTA, CDR2 FQGTGA. The CDR3 DNA reads as TGTGCCAGCAGCTTATTGGGGCAGGGTAGAGAGACCCAGTACTTC. Amino acid sequence: CASSLLGQGRETQYF.

This clonotype was detected many times. This sequence joins TRBV12-3 or TRBV12-4 and TRBJ1-3; D remains ambiguous. CDR3 length: 14 amino acids. V gave up 5 bases and J gave up 0 bases, with 8 bases separating them. DNA of the CDR3: TGTGCCAGCAGTACACTAAACTCTGGAAACACCATATATTTT. This gives the protein CASSTLNSGNTIYF.

This clonotype has ten or more counts. The chain links TRBV2 to TRBJ1-2, with 9 bases identical to TRBD1. The CDR3 consists of 13 residues. Germline loops: CDR1 SNHLY, CDR2 FYNNEI. Unmatched junction bases numbered 9, after V lost 7 bases and J lost 9 bases. CDR3 bases: TGTGCCAGCACCGACAGGGGGTACCCCAGCTACACCTTC. Translated, it gives CASTDRGYPSYTF. Full variable domain (missing parts from reference TRBV2 and TRBJ1-2): EPEVTQTPSHQVTQMGQEVILRCVPISNHLYFYWYRQILGQKVEFLVSFYNNEISEKSEIFDDQFSVERPDGSNFTLKIRSTKLEDSAMYFCASTDRGYPSYTFGSGTRLTVV.

A few counts support this clonotype. The chain links TRBV27 to TRBJ1-4; tentative D call: TRBD1 (5 bases). There are 14 residues in the CDR3. Germline lookup yields CDR1 MNHEY and CDR2 SMNVEV (reference sequence). Trimming shortened V by 4 bases and J by 7 bases, and 13 bases separated the two germline ends. CDR3 nucleotides: TGTGCCAGCAGTTGGTCAGGGAGGGCTGAAAAACTGTTTTTT. Protein sequence: CASSWSGRAEKLFF.